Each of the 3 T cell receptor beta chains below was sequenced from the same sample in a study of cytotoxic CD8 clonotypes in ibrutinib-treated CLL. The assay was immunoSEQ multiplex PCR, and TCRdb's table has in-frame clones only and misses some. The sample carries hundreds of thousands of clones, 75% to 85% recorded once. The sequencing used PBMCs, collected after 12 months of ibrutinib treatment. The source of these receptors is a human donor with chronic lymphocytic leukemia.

CDR3 region: CASSYSIAANTGELFF. The CDR3 region has the DNA TGTGCCAGCAGTTACTCGATAGCGGCGAACACCGGGGAGCTGTTTTTT. This chain joins TRBV6-5 and TRBJ2-2, with D tentatively TRBD2 (6 bases). Trimming shortened V by 0 bases and J by 0 bases, and 8 bases separated the two germline ends. CDR1 is MNHEY, CDR2 SVGAGI, per germline. This CDR3 region has 16 residues.

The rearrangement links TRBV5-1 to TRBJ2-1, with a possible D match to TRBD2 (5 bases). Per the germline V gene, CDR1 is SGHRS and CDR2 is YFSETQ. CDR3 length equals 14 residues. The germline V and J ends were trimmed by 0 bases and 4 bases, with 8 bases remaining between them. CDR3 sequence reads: CASSLGETYNEQFF. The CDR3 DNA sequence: TGCGCCAGCAGCTTGGGGGAGACATACAATGAGCAGTTCTTC.

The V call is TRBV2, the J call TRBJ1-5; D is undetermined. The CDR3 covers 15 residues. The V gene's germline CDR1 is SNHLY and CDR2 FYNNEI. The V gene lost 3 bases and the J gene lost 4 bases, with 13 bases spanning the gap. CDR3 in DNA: TGTGCCAGCAGTGAGGGTCGCCCTGGGAATCAGCCCCAGCATTTT. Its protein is CASSEGRPGNQPQHF.